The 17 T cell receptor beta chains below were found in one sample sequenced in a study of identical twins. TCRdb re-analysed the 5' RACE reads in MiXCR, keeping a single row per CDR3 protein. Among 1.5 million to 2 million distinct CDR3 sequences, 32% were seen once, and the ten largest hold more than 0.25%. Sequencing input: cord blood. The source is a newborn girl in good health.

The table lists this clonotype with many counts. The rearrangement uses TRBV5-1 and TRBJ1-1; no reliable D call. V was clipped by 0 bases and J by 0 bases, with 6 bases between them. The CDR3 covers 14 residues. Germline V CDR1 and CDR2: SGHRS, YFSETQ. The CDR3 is CASSLDTLNTEAFF. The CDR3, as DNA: TGCGCCAGCAGCTTGGATACACTGAACACTGAAGCTTTCTTT.

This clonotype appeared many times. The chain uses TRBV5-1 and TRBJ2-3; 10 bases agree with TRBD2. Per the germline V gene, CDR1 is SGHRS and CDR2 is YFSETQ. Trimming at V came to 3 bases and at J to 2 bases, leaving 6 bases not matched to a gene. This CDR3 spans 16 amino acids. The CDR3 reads CASSSGLAVDTDTQYF. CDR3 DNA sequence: TGCGCCAGCAGCTCAGGACTAGCGGTCGACACAGATACGCAGTATTTT.

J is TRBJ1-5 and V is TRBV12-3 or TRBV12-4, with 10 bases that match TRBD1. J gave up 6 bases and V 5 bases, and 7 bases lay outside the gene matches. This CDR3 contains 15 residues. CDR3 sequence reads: CASSPGQGSVQPQHF. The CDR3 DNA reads TGTGCCAGCAGTCCGGGACAGGGGTCGGTTCAGCCCCAGCATTTT.

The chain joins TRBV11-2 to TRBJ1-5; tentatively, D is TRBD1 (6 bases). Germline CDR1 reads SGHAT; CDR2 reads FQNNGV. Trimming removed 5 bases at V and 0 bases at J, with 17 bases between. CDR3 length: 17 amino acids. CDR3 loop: CASSPGTSPYSNQPQHF. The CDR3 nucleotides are TGTGCCAGCAGCCCCGGGACATCCCCTTATAGCAATCAGCCCCAGCATTTT.

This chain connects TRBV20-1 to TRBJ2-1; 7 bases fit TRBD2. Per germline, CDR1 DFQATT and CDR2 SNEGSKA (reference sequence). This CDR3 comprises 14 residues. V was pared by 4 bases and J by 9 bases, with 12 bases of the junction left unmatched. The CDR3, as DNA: TGCAGTGCTATTGCGGGAGTTCCTGTCAGTGAGCAGTTCTTC. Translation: CSAIAGVPVSEQFF.

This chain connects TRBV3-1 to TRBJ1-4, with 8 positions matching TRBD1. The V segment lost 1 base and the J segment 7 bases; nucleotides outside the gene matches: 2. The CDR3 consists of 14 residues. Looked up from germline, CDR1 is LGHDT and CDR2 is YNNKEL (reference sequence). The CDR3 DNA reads TGTGCCAGCAGCCAAGGGACAGGGCTTGAAAAACTGTTTTTT. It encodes CASSQGTGLEKLFF. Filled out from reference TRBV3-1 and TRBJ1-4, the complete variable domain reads DTAVSQTPKYLVTQMGNDKSIKCEQNLGHDTMYWYKQDSKKFLKIMFSYNNKELIINETVPNRFSPKSPDKAHLNLHINSLELGDSAVYFCASSQGTGLEKLFFGSGTQLSVL.

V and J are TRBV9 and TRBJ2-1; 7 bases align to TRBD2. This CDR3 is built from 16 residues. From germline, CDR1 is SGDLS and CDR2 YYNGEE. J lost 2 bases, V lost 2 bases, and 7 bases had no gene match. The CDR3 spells CASSVLRLAPYNEQFF. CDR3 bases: TGTGCCAGCAGCGTCCTACGACTAGCCCCCTACAATGAGCAGTTCTTC.

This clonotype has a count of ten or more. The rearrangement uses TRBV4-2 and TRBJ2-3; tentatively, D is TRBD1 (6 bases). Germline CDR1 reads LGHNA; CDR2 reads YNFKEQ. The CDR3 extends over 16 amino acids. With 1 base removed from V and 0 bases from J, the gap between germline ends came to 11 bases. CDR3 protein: CASSQVGGVSTDTQYF. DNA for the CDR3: TGTGCCAGCAGCCAAGTAGGGGGAGTGAGCACAGATACGCAGTATTTT.

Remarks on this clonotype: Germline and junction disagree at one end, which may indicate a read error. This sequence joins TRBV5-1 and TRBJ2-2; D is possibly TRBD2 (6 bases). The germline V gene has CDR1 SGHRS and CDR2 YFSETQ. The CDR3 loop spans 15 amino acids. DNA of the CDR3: TGCGCCATCAGCTTTGCGGGACGGAACACCGGGGAGCTGTTTTTT. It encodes CAISFAGRNTGELFF.

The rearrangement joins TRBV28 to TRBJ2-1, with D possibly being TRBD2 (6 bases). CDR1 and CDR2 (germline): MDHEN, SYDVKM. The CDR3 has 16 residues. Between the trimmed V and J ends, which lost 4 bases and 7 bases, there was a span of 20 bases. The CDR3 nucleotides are TGTGCCAGCAGTTCGGGTTTTGGGGGAGGATTTAATGAGCAGTTCTTC. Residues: CASSSGFGGGFNEQFF. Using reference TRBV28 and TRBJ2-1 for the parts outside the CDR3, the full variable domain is DVKVTQSSRYLVKRTGEKVFLECVQDMDHENMFWYRQDPGLGLRLIYFSYDVKMKEKGDIPEGYSVSREKKERFSLILESASTNQTSMYLCASSSGFGGGFNEQFFGPGTRLTVL.

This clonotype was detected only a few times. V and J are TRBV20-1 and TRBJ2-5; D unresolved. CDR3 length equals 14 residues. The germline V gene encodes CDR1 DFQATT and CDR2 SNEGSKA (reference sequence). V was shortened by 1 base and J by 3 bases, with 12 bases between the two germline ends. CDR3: CSARAVNREETQYF. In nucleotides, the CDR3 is TGCAGTGCTAGAGCGGTTAACAGAGAAGAGACCCAGTACTTC.

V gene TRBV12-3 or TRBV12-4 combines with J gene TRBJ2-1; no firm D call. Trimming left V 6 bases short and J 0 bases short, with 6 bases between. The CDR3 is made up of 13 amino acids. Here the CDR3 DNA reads TGTGCCAGCAGCACGGACTCCTACAATGAGCAGTTCTTC. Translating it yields CASSTDSYNEQFF.

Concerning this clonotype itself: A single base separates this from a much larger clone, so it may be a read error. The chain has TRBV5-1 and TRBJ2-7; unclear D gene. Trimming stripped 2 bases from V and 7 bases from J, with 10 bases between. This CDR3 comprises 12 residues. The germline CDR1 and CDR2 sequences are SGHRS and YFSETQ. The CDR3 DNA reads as TGCGCCAGCAGCTTCAATAACAATGAGCAGTACTTC. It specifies CASSFNNNEQYF.

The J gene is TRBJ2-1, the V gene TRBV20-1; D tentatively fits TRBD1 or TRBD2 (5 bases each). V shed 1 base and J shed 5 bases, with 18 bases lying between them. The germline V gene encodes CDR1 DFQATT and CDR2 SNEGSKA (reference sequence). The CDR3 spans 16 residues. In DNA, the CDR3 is TGCAGTGCTAGAGTCCCGGGGCCCACCTCACACAATGAGCAGTTCTTC. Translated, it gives CSARVPGPTSHNEQFF.

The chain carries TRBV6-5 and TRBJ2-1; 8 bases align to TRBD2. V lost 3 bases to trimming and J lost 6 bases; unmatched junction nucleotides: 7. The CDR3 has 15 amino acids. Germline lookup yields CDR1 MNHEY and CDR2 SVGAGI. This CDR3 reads CASSYTSGDTNEQFF. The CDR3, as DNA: TGTGCCAGCAGTTATACTAGCGGAGACACCAATGAGCAGTTCTTC.

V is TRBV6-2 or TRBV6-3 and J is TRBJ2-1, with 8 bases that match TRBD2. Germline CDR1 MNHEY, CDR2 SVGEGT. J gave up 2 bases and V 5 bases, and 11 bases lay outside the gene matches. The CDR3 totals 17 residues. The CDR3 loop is CASSASIAGTTYNEQFF. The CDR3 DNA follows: TGTGCCAGCAGTGCATCAATAGCGGGGACCACCTACAATGAGCAGTTCTTC.

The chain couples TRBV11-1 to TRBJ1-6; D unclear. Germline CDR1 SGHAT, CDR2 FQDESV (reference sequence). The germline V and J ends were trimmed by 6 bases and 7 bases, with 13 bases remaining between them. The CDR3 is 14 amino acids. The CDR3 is CASRHTGGNSPLHF. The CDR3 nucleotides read TGTGCCAGCAGGCACACTGGCGGGAATTCACCCCTCCACTTT.